The 22 T cell receptor beta chains below all came from one sample that was sequenced in a study of identical twins. A single record per CDR3 protein comes from TCRdb applying MiXCR to the 5' RACE reads. There are a few hundred thousand distinct CDR3 sequences in the sample; approximately 8.8% occur only once, and under 10% lies in the top ten. Sequenced: naive T cells sorted from blood. The receptors originated from a woman in her forties or fifties in good health.

This clonotype was recorded a few times. V gene TRBV29-1 combines with J gene TRBJ2-7, with D unresolved. This CDR3 comprises 13 residues. The ends were cut back, 3 bases at V and 3 bases at J, with 12 bases in the middle. Germline V gives CDR1 SQVTM, CDR2 ANQGSEA. For the CDR3, the DNA is TGCAGCGTTGAGACACCTACGAACTACGAGCAGTACTTC. Its translation: CSVETPTNYEQYF.

This clonotype was seen only a few times. The CDR3 DNA sequence: TGCAGTGCTAGTGTGGATACGCAGTATTTT. Amino acids: CSASVDTQYF. This chain connects TRBV20-1 to TRBJ2-3, with D uncertain. This CDR3 has 10 amino acids. The germline gives CDR1 DFQATT, CDR2 SNEGSKA (reference sequence). V was shortened by 3 bases and J by 6 bases, with 4 bases between the two germline ends.

This clonotype was counted many times. V gene TRBV5-1 combines with J gene TRBJ1-1; 8 bases agree with TRBD1. CDR3 length: 14 residues. Germline V gives CDR1 SGHRS, CDR2 YFSETQ. V was clipped by 6 bases and J by 1 base; unmatched bases: 5. The CDR3: CASILGQGNTEAFF. The CDR3 DNA sequence: TGCGCCAGCATTCTCGGACAGGGGAACACTGAAGCTTTCTTT.

This chain connects TRBV2 to TRBJ2-1; possible D gene TRBD2, 6 bases. CDR3 length: 15 residues. The V and J ends lost 8 bases and 2 bases respectively, with 16 bases between them. The germline CDR1 and CDR2 sequences are SNHLY and FYNNEI. The CDR3 DNA reads TGTGCCAGCCGGGTGTGGTCGGGAGCCTACAATGAGCAGTTCTTC. It codes for CASRVWSGAYNEQFF.

This clonotype occurred a few times. The chain carries TRBV29-1 and TRBJ2-3; TRBD2 matches at 10 bases. Germline CDR1 reads SQVTM; CDR2 reads ANQGSEA. J was trimmed by 3 bases and V by 7 bases; bases with no gene match: 10. The CDR3 is made up of 15 amino acids. The CDR3 region is CSATALAGLTDTQYF. CDR3 in DNA: TGCAGCGCGACCGCACTAGCGGGACTGACAGATACGCAGTATTTT.

The chain carries TRBV6-1 and TRBJ2-4; D unclear. The CDR3 spans 13 residues. Germline values: CDR1 MNHNS, CDR2 SASEGT. Trimming removed 2 bases from V and 6 bases from J, with 8 bases in between. The CDR3 sequence: CASSESRGNIQYF. The CDR3 nucleotides read TGTGCCAGCAGTGAATCTAGAGGAAACATTCAGTACTTC.

The rearrangement links TRBV24-1 to TRBJ2-2, with D maybe TRBD1 (5 bases). V dropped 5 bases and J dropped 3 bases, with 9 bases sitting between them. The CDR3 runs 14 residues. From germline, CDR1 is KGHDR and CDR2 SFDVKD. The CDR3 bases are TGTGCCACCAGTGCCCAGGGTTACACCGGGGAGCTGTTTTTT. This gives the protein CATSAQGYTGELFF.

This clonotype occurred many times. The CDR3 loop reads CASSLPTGLGEQFF. In nucleotides, the CDR3 is TGTGCCAGCAGTCTCCCGACAGGTTTGGGTGAGCAGTTCTTC. The V gene is TRBV6-2 or TRBV6-3, the J gene TRBJ2-1; a possible D gene is TRBD1 (6 bases). Germline V CDR1 and CDR2: MNHEY, SVGEGT. This CDR3 contains 14 residues. V gave up 5 bases and J gave up 9 bases, with 17 bases separating them.

In this sample, this clonotype turned up many times. The J gene is TRBJ1-1, the V gene TRBV12-3 or TRBV12-4; no clear D gene. V was clipped by 4 bases and J by 1 base, with 7 bases between them. This CDR3 contains 13 residues. In DNA form, the CDR3 reads TGTGCCAGCAGTTCCGGAGGGAACACTGAAGCTTTCTTT. This sequence encodes CASSSGGNTEAFF.

In its sample, this clonotype was seen many times. CDR3 in amino acids: CASSLMENTEAFF. The CDR3 DNA reads as TGCGCCAGCAGCTTGATGGAAAACACTGAAGCTTTCTTT. The V gene is TRBV5-1, the J gene TRBJ1-1; D uncertain. V dropped 1 base and J dropped 2 bases, with 6 bases sitting between them. Germline CDR1 SGHRS, CDR2 YFSETQ. The CDR3 is 13 amino acids.

The V call is TRBV12-3 or TRBV12-4, the J call TRBJ2-7, with D perhaps TRBD1 (6 bases). V gave up 6 bases and J gave up 3 bases, with 12 bases separating them. The CDR3 extends over 13 amino acids. In DNA form, the CDR3 reads TGTGCCAGCAGCCTACAGGGAAGCTACGAGCAGTACGTC. As protein: CASSLQGSYEQYV.

The sample holds a few counts of this clonotype. This chain links TRBV6-2 or TRBV6-3 with TRBJ1-2; D not resolved. V lost 6 bases, J lost 0 bases, and 14 bases lay in between. Germline lookup yields CDR1 MNHEY and CDR2 SVGEGT. The CDR3 consists of 15 residues. CDR3 in DNA: TGTGCCAGCAGCCACAGACGGGAAGCTAACTATGGCTACACCTTC. Protein sequence: CASSHRREANYGYTF.

This clonotype was observed at least ten times. V and J are TRBV29-1 and TRBJ2-2; D gene unclear. Germline V gene sequence: CDR1 SQVTM, CDR2 ANQGSEA. This CDR3 comprises 11 residues. Trimming removed 4 bases at V and 5 bases at J, with 5 bases between. CDR3 sequence (DNA): TGCAGCGTTGTACGTACCGGGGAGCTGTTTTTT. Its translation: CSVVRTGELFF.

The CDR3 loop is CASSFRDRFYSGANVLTF. The CDR3 bases are TGTGCCAGCAGTTTCCGGGACAGGTTTTACTCTGGGGCCAACGTCCTGACTTTC. This chain connects TRBV12-3 or TRBV12-4 to TRBJ2-6, with 8 bases matching TRBD1. The CDR3 spans 18 residues. V dropped 3 bases and J dropped 0; count of bases not matched to a gene: 7.

This clonotype was detected many times. The chain recombines TRBV3-1 with TRBJ2-5; D unclear. Trimming pared 4 bases from V and 0 bases from J, leaving 3 bases between. The CDR3 extends over 12 amino acids. CDR1 and CDR2 from the germline V gene are LGHDT and YNNKEL (reference sequence). The CDR3 protein is CASSPHQETQYF. CDR3 sequence (DNA): TGTGCCAGCAGCCCTCACCAAGAGACCCAGTACTTC.

This chain links TRBV24-1 with TRBJ2-2; D not certain. V was cut by 5 bases and J by 9 bases, with 6 bases left in between. CDR3 size: 11 residues. Looked up from germline, CDR1 is KGHDR and CDR2 is SFDVKD. The CDR3, as DNA: TGTGCCACCAGTGGCCCCCGGGAGCTGTTTTTT. This sequence encodes CATSGPRELFF.

The chain combines TRBV6-5 with TRBJ1-1; D is unresolved. V dropped 6 bases and J dropped 1 base, with 15 bases sitting between them. The CDR3 is 15 residues long. Per germline, CDR1 MNHEY and CDR2 SVGAGI. CDR3 amino acids: CASRPTLGRNTEAFF. In nucleotides, the CDR3 is TGTGCCAGCAGGCCGACCTTAGGTAGGAACACTGAAGCTTTCTTT.

This clonotype was seen a handful of times. The chain is built from TRBV19 and TRBJ2-1; D possibly corresponds to TRBD1 (8 bases). Trimming removed 3 bases at V and 8 bases at J, with 14 bases between. The CDR3 runs to 14 residues. Germline CDR1 is LNHDA and CDR2 is SQIVND (reference sequence). This CDR3 reads CASSMNRGRDEQFF. CDR3 bases: TGTGCCAGTAGTATGAACAGGGGGAGGGATGAGCAGTTCTTC.

This clonotype was observed at least ten times. This chain uses TRBV6-6 with TRBJ2-2; TRBD2 agrees at 13 bases. This CDR3 is 16 amino acids long. In germline, CDR1 is MNHNY, CDR2 SVGAGI (reference sequence). The V and J ends lost 4 bases and 7 bases, in that order; junction bases with no gene match: 6. The CDR3 DNA follows: TGTGCCAGCAGTTTTCGACTAGCGGGAGGCCACGGGGAGCTGTTTTTT. This gives the protein CASSFRLAGGHGELFF.

At least ten counts were recorded for this clonotype. The genes are TRBV25-1 and TRBJ2-2; 7 bases match TRBD2. The CDR3 consists of 17 residues. V lost 5 bases to trimming and J lost 2 bases; unmatched junction nucleotides: 11. Germline CDR1 is MGHDK and CDR2 is SYGVNS. CDR3 DNA: TGTGCCAGCAGTCATCACGCGGGAGAGGTAAACACCGGGGAGCTGTTTTTT. It specifies CASSHHAGEVNTGELFF.

The chain has TRBV5-6 and TRBJ1-1; D not certain. V was shortened by 0 bases and J by 9 bases, with 18 bases between the two germline ends. The CDR3 has 15 residues. Germline-derived CDR1 and CDR2 are SGHDT and YYEEEE. CDR3 region: CASSLGGRPAGKAFF. In nucleotides, the CDR3 is TGTGCCAGCAGCTTGGGGGGAAGACCGGCGGGAAAAGCTTTCTTT.

This clonotype has just a few counts. V usage is TRBV27 and J usage is TRBJ1-1; a possible D gene is TRBD1 (6 bases). Trimming cost V 1 base and J 2 bases, with 11 bases left between them. Germline CDR1 reads MNHEY; CDR2 reads SMNVEV (reference sequence). The CDR3 runs 15 residues. This CDR3 reads CASSLYAGVNTEAFF. The CDR3 DNA sequence: TGTGCCAGCAGTTTATATGCAGGGGTCAACACTGAAGCTTTCTTT.